The present T cell receptor beta chain was sequenced within a study of technical replicates of blood from four donors. The repertoire was sequenced with immunoSEQ multiplex PCR; TCRdb's copy has only in-frame clones and lacks some. The sample yields about 66,000 clones, over 75% seen once. The CDR3 totals 15 residues. Trimming removed 5 bases from V and 4 bases from J, with 14 bases in between. Germline loops: CDR1 SEHNR, CDR2 FQNEAQ (reference sequence). The source is a human donor in good health. Some clones in this sample may be carry-over from other donors' samples. This chain uses TRBV7-9 with TRBJ2-2, with D possibly TRBD2 on 6 matching bases. The material sequenced was PBMCs. CDR3 nucleotides: TGTGCCAGCAGCGGGGGACTCCCTAGCACCGGGGAGCTGTTTTTT. It translates to CASSGGLPSTGELFF.